A selection of T cell receptor beta chains follows, all from one sample in a study of cytomegalovirus exposure and HLA in healthy donors. Profiled with immunoSEQ multiplex PCR; TCRdb holds only in-frame clones, not every one. The sample consists of tens of thousands of clones, roughly 84% of them appearing once. Sequenced sample: PBMCs. Every receptor here comes from a man younger than 30 in good health and CMV-seronegative. CDR3s include the opening cysteine and the closing phenylalanine or tryptophan. A D gene is named only where the DNA matches it firmly. Some rows mark clone size as missing; the rest say once, few, many or name a class of expanded clone.

V gene	clone size	D gene	J gene	CDR3 DNA	CDR3 protein
TRBV20-1	NA	NA	TRBJ2-3	TGCAGTGCTAGTCAAGAGGATACGCAGTATTTT	CSASQEDTQYF
TRBV6-1	NA	NA	TRBJ2-1	TGTGCCAGCAGTGAAGGTCCACTAAACAATGAGCAGTTCTTC	CASSEGPLNNEQFF
TRBV19	NA	TRBD1	TRBJ1-1	TGTGCCAGTAGTAAGGACAGGGGCACTGAAGCTTTCTTT	CASSKDRGTEAFF
TRBV6-5	NA	TRBD1	TRBJ1-2	TGTGCCAGCAGTTTCGAACAGGGGTCTGGCTACACCTTC	CASSFEQGSGYTF
TRBV12-5	NA	TRBD1	TRBJ2-2	TGTGCTAGTGGTTTGTTAACACCGTGGGACAGGGGGCGCACCGGGGAGCTGTTTTTT	CASGLLTPWDRGRTGELFF
TRBV5-8	NA	TRBD2	TRBJ2-7	TGTGCCAGCAGCTTTAGAGTAGCGGGGGGATACGAGCAGTACTTC	CASSFRVAGGYEQYF
TRBV6-6	once	TRBD1	TRBJ2-7	TGTGCCAGCAGTTACTCCAGGGGGCAGACCTACGAGCAGTACTTC	CASSYSRGQTYEQYF
TRBV19	few	NA	TRBJ1-2	TGTGCCACCTCTAGGTCCGGGTTAGAGATCTATGGCTACACCTTC	CATSRSGLEIYGYTF
TRBV27	NA	TRBD1	TRBJ1-2	TGTGCCAGCCGAAGGGGACAGGGTTTGGAGTCGACTGGCTACACCTTC	CASRRGQGLESTGYTF
TRBV7-2	few	NA	TRBJ1-1	TGTGCCAGCAGCTTAGGGCAGGTGAACACTGAAGCTTTCTTT	CASSLGQVNTEAFF
TRBV28	NA	TRBD2	TRBJ2-1	TGTGCCAGCGAATATGGGGGAGGGACCTACAATGAGCAGTTCTTC	CASEYGGGTYNEQFF
TRBV6-4	NA	TRBD2	TRBJ2-1	TGTGCCAGCAGCGCCCTAGGCGCGGGAGTTATCTATGAGCAGTTCTTC	CASSALGAGVIYEQFF
TRBV5-6	NA	NA	TRBJ2-5	TGTGCCAGCAGCTACCACTGGACAGACCAAGAAGAGACCCAGTACTTC	CASSYHWTDQEETQYF
TRBV5-6	few	NA	TRBJ2-1	TGTGCCACCGCTAGGGGAGGTGGCAATGAGCAGTTCTTC	CATARGGGNEQFF
TRBV18	NA	TRBD1	TRBJ1-1	TGTGCCAGCTCAAAAGGACAGGGGGCAGGTCGGAACACTGAAGCTTTCTTT	CASSKGQGAGRNTEAFF
TRBV9	NA	NA	TRBJ1-2	TGTGCCAGCAGCGCGCGTGCCTATGGCTACACCTTC	CASSARAYGYTF
TRBV4-2	NA	TRBD1	TRBJ1-1	TGTGCCAGCAGCCAAGTGCTGGGACAGGGGGTCGGGGCCCCTGAAGCTTTCTTT	CASSQVLGQGVGAPEAFF
TRBV6-6	NA	TRBD1	TRBJ1-2	TGTGCCAGCAGTGACGCTTGGACAGGGGCGGGCGGCTACACCTTC	CASSDAWTGAGGYTF
TRBV5-4	NA	TRBD2	TRBJ2-1	TGTGCCAGCAGCAAACTAGCGGGAGGCTCCAATGAGCAGTTCTTC	CASSKLAGGSNEQFF
TRBV5-1	few	TRBD1	TRBJ2-7	TGCGCCAGCAGCCGATACCAGACAGGGGACGAGCAGTACTTC	CASSRYQTGDEQYF
TRBV15	NA	NA	TRBJ1-4	TGTGCCACCAGCAGACCAAGATCGGGGGTTGAAAAACTGTTTTTT	CATSRPRSGVEKLFF
TRBV5-1	few	TRBD2	TRBJ2-7	TGCGCCAGCAGCGCGACCGGGACTAGCGGGAGAGAAGAGCAGTACTTC	CASSATGTSGREEQYF
TRBV4-2	NA	TRBD2	TRBJ2-2	TGTGCCAGCAGCCCTAGCGGGAGGAAGAACACCGGGGAGCTGTTTTTT	CASSPSGRKNTGELFF
TRBV5-4	NA	NA	TRBJ1-4	TGTGCCAGCAGCCTCGGTGGAGGGCAGGGATGGGAAAAACTGTTTTTT	CASSLGGGQGWEKLFF
TRBV5-6	NA	TRBD2	TRBJ2-1	TGTGCCAGCAGCTTGTTGCGGGAGGTGAACAATGAGCAGTTCTTC	CASSLLREVNNEQFF
TRBV29-1	few	NA	TRBJ1-3	TGCAGCGTTGAAGTCCCAGCAAAGTCTAGACGCACCATATATTTT	CSVEVPAKSRRTIYF
TRBV5-6	NA	TRBD1	TRBJ2-2	TGTGCCAGCAGCCCAGGGACAGGGATCACCGGGGAGCTGTTTTTT	CASSPGTGITGELFF
TRBV28	once	NA	TRBJ1-5	TGTGCCAGCAGTCCTCAGTATATCAGTCAGCCCCAGCATTTT	CASSPQYISQPQHF
TRBV5-8	NA	NA	TRBJ1-2	TGTGCCAGCAGCTTGGGCAGGGGCTATGGCTACACCTTC	CASSLGRGYGYTF
TRBV28	NA	NA	TRBJ1-1	TGTGCCAGCAGTCTGACATTTGAAGCTTTCTTT	CASSLTFEAFF
TRBV7-6	NA	NA	TRBJ1-1	TGTGCCAGCAGCTTACGGAGTAACACTGAAGCTTTCTTT	CASSLRSNTEAFF
TRBV30	NA	NA	TRBJ1-4	TGTGCCTGGACCCCGGGGAGGACTAATGAAAAACTGTTTTTT	CAWTPGRTNEKLFF
TRBV5-6	NA	NA	TRBJ2-7	TGTGCCAGCAGCTTGTACGACAGAAACTCCTACGAGCAGTACTTC	CASSLYDRNSYEQYF
TRBV7-2	NA	TRBD1	TRBJ2-5	TGTGCCAGCAGCTTAGCGAGGGGGCGAGAGACCCAGTACTTC	CASSLARGRETQYF
TRBV5-4	NA	TRBD2	TRBJ2-7	TGTGCCAGCAGCTCGCGGGGGTACTACGAGCAGTACTTC	CASSSRGYYEQYF
TRBV5-1	NA	NA	TRBJ1-4	TGCGCCAGCAGCGAGACAGCAACTAATGAAAAACTGTTTTTT	CASSETATNEKLFF